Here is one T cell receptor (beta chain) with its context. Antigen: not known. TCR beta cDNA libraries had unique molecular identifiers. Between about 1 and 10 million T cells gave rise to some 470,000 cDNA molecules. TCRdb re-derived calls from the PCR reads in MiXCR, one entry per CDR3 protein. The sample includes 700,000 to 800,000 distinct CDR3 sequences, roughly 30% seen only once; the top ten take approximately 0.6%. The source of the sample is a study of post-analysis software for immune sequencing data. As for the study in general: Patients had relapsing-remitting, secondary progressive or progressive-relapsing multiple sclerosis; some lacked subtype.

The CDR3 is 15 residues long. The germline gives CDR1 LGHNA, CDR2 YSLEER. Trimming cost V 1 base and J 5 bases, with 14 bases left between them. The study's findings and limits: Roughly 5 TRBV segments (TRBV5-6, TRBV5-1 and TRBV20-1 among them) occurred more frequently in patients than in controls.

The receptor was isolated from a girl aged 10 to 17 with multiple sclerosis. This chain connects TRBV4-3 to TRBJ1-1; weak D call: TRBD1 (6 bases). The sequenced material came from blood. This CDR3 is CASSQVQGLGTEAFF. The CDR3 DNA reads TGCGCCAGCAGCCAAGTCCAGGGGCTCGGGACTGAAGCTTTCTTT.